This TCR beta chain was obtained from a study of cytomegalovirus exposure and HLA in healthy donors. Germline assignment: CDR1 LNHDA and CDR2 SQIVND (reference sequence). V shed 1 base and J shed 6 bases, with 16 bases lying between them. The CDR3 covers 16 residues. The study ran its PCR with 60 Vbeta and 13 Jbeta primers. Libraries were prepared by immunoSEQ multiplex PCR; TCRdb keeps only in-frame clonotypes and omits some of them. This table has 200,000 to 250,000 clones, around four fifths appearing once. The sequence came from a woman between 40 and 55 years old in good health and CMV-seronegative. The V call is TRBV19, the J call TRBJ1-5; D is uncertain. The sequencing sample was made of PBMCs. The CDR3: CASSIGTRGAGQPQHF. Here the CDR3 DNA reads TGTGCCAGTAGTATAGGAACCCGGGGTGCTGGTCAGCCCCAGCATTTT.